The 32 T cell receptor beta chains below were found in one sample sequenced in a study of Ad26.COV2.S vaccination and SARS-CoV-2 variants. Assay used: immunoSEQ multiplex PCR; TCRdb lists only in-frame clones, some missing. The sample holds over 130,000 clones; roughly 88% are singletons and the top ten take more than 4.5%. The source material was peripheral blood, sampled after recovery from COVID-19. All receptors derive from a human donor who had recovered from COVID-19.

This clone was detected once. The V call is TRBV4-3, the J call TRBJ2-2; 8 bases agree with TRBD1. The CDR3 has 15 amino acids. Germline-derived CDR1 and CDR2 are LGHNA and YSLEER. The V segment lost 0 bases and the J segment 6 bases; nucleotides outside the gene matches: 3. CDR3 loop: CASSQDQQGAGELFF. DNA of the CDR3: TGCGCCAGCAGCCAAGACCAACAGGGGGCCGGGGAGCTGTTTTTT.

The chain carries TRBV30 and TRBJ1-1; D perhaps matches TRBD1 (6 bases). CDR3 size: 13 residues. With 4 bases removed from V and 8 bases from J, the gap between germline ends came to 17 bases. Germline CDR1 is GTSNPN and CDR2 is SVGIG (reference sequence). CDR3 coding DNA: TGTGCCTGGACGATCGGACAGATGGCGGAAGCTTTCTTT. This encodes CAWTIGQMAEAFF.

This clone was seen only a few times. This chain uses TRBV3-1 (or the pseudogene TRBV3-2) with TRBJ1-2; TRBD1 matches 7 bases. CDR3 size: 14 residues. Looked up from germline, CDR1 is LGHDT and CDR2 is YNNKEL (reference sequence). V lost 6 bases to trimming and J lost 5 bases; unmatched junction nucleotides: 9. This CDR3 reads CASRPEGQIYGYTF. The CDR3 DNA follows: TGTGCCAGCAGGCCCGAGGGACAGATTTATGGCTACACCTTC.

This sequence joins TRBV28 and TRBJ2-5, with 8 bases matching TRBD2. This CDR3 has 15 residues. Losses at the gene ends were 2 bases for V and 5 bases for J; bases not matched to a gene: 7. Germline loops: CDR1 MDHEN, CDR2 SYDVKM. CDR3: CASSLPSGGMETQYF. In DNA form, the CDR3 reads TGTGCCAGCAGTTTACCCAGCGGGGGTATGGAGACCCAGTACTTC.

The chain carries TRBV6-5 and TRBJ1-3; 8 bases line up with TRBD1. Germline loops: CDR1 MNHEY, CDR2 SVGAGI. Trimming took 7 bases from V and 3 from J; bases not matched to a gene: 8. CDR3 length: 15 residues. The CDR3 loop is CASKNGQGGGNTIYF. The CDR3 DNA reads as TGTGCCAGCAAGAATGGACAGGGAGGTGGAAACACCATATATTTT.

This rearrangement joins TRBV9 to TRBJ2-2, with a weak D call TRBD1 (6 bases). CDR1 and CDR2 from the germline V gene are SGDLS and YYNGEE. CDR3 size: 14 residues. Deletions cut 4 bases from V and 1 base from J, with 8 bases between. DNA of the CDR3: TGTGCCAGCAGCTCACAGGGGAACACCGGGGAGCTGTTTTTT. It translates to CASSSQGNTGELFF.

This rearrangement joins TRBV27 to TRBJ2-7; 10 bases fit TRBD1. The length of the CDR3 is 15 residues. Unmatched junction bases numbered 6, after V lost 3 bases and J lost 4 bases. The germline CDR1 and CDR2 sequences are MNHEY and SMNVEV (reference sequence). CDR3 sequence (DNA): TGTGCCAGCAGTTTGACCGGGACAGGGGAGTACGAGCAGTACTTC. It translates to CASSLTGTGEYEQYF.

This clone has just one count. V gene TRBV28 combines with J gene TRBJ1-3; D possibly corresponds to TRBD1 (5 bases). This CDR3 spans 15 amino acids. Germline V gene data show CDR1 as MDHEN and CDR2 as SYDVKM. V lost 7 bases to trimming and J lost 0 bases, with 13 bases between them. The CDR3 spells CASNLTGFSGNTIYF. As DNA, the CDR3 is TGTGCCAGCAATCTTACAGGCTTCTCTGGAAACACCATATATTTT. The full variable domain, in which reference TRBV28 and TRBJ1-3 provide the parts outside the CDR3, is DVKVTQSSRYLVKRTGEKVFLECVQDMDHENMFWYRQDPGLGLRLIYFSYDVKMKEKGDIPEGYSVSREKKERFSLILESASTNQTSMYLCASNLTGFSGNTIYFGEGSWLTVV.

The count of this clone is one. The chain carries TRBV3-1 (or the pseudogene TRBV3-2) and TRBJ2-1; no clear D. CDR1 is LGHDT and CDR2 is YNNKEL in the germline V gene (reference sequence). The CDR3 is 17 residues long. V was shortened by 0 bases and J by 3 bases, with 15 bases between the two germline ends. CDR3 protein: CASSQETGGTYYNEQFF. CDR3 nucleotides: TGTGCCAGCAGCCAAGAAACGGGCGGAACCTACTACAATGAGCAGTTCTTC.

This sequence joins TRBV15 and TRBJ2-5; 11 nucleotides agree with TRBD2. J was trimmed by 7 bases and V by 0 bases; bases with no gene match: 13. Looked up from germline, CDR1 is LNHNV and CDR2 is YYDKDF (reference sequence). This CDR3 has 18 amino acids. This chain's CDR3 is CATSRDMVAGGWQVTQYF. Written as DNA, the CDR3 is TGTGCCACCAGCAGAGATATGGTAGCGGGGGGGTGGCAGGTGACCCAGTACTTC.

The rearrangement links TRBV12-3 or TRBV12-4 to TRBJ1-1; possibly TRBD1 for D (6 bases). V shed 5 bases and J shed 4 bases, with 8 bases lying between them. The CDR3 sequence is 12 residues long. The CDR3 loop is CASSPGATEAFF. CDR3 coding DNA: TGTGCCAGCAGTCCAGGGGCCACTGAAGCTTTCTTT.

The rearrangement joins TRBV7-2 to TRBJ1-1; perhaps TRBD1 as D (5 bases). Deletions cut 5 bases from V and 1 base from J, with 14 bases between. Per the germline V gene, CDR1 is SGHTA and CDR2 is FQGNSA. The CDR3 has 15 residues. The CDR3 reads CASSLLGGTNTEAFF. The CDR3 nucleotides are TGTGCCAGCAGCCTCCTCGGGGGGACGAACACTGAAGCTTTCTTT.

The CDR3 spells CATMQGRADTQYF. CDR3 coding DNA: TGTGCCACCATGCAGGGGAGGGCAGATACGCAGTATTTT. This sequence joins TRBV12-3 or TRBV12-4 and TRBJ2-3; D might be TRBD2 (7 bases). The V end lost 10 bases, the J end lost 4 bases, and 15 bases lay between the germline ends. The CDR3 length is 13 residues.

The genes are TRBV15 and TRBJ1-2; no clear D gene. Germline-derived CDR1 and CDR2 are LNHNV and YYDKDF (reference sequence). The CDR3 runs to 13 residues. Trimming pared 3 bases from V and 4 bases from J, leaving 9 bases between. The DNA of the CDR3 is TGTGCCACCAGCAGGCGGGGTAGCTATGGCTACACCTTC. Its translation: CATSRRGSYGYTF.

The chain joins TRBV5-5 to TRBJ2-1, with unresolved D. Germline V lookup: CDR1 SGHKS, CDR2 YYEKEE (reference sequence). The CDR3 consists of 13 residues. V lost 1 base, J lost 3 bases, and 5 bases lay in between. The CDR3 nucleotides read TGTGCCAGCAGCTTGCGGATCTACAATGAGCAGTTCTTC. Its protein product is CASSLRIYNEQFF.

The chain has TRBV7-9 and TRBJ2-3; D is ambiguous. V dropped 1 base and J dropped 4 bases, with 9 bases sitting between them. This CDR3 is 14 amino acids long. The germline CDR1 and CDR2 sequences are SEHNR and FQNEAQ (reference sequence). The CDR3 loop is CASSLVVGADTQYF. The CDR3, as DNA: TGTGCCAGCAGCTTAGTTGTCGGCGCAGATACGCAGTATTTT. Based on the CDR3 plus reference TRBV7-9 and TRBJ2-3, the full variable domain is DTGVSQNPRHKITKRGQNVTFRCDPISEHNRLYWYRQTLGQGPEFLTYFQNEAQLEKSRLLSDRFSAERPKGSFSTLEIQRTEQGDSAMYLCASSLVVGADTQYFGPGTRLTVL.

The J gene is TRBJ2-1, the V gene TRBV28; TRBD2 might be the D (5 bases). Trimming shortened V by 2 bases and J by 10 bases, and 18 bases separated the two germline ends. Germline V gives CDR1 MDHEN, CDR2 SYDVKM. CDR3 length equals 15 residues. The CDR3 sequence: CASSLGTSQPGEQFF. CDR3 coding DNA: TGTGCCAGCAGTTTAGGAACTAGTCAACCGGGCGAGCAGTTCTTC.

V gene TRBV2 combines with J gene TRBJ2-5; TRBD2 agrees at 11 bases. V was pared by 7 bases and J by 2 bases, with 6 bases of the junction left unmatched. The germline gives CDR1 SNHLY, CDR2 FYNNEI. The CDR3 runs 15 residues. The CDR3: CASIFGTSGQETQYF. DNA for the CDR3: TGTGCCAGCATTTTCGGGACTAGCGGACAAGAGACCCAGTACTTC.

This chain uses TRBV30 with TRBJ1-6; D gene uncertain. The V and J ends lost 7 bases and 11 bases respectively, with 18 bases between them. The CDR3 loop spans 13 amino acids. Germline CDR1 GTSNPN, CDR2 SVGIG (reference sequence). The DNA for the CDR3 is TGTGCCTTACTAGAAACGGAGGGTGCACCCCTCCACTTT. Residues: CALLETEGAPLHF.

CDR3 sequence: CASSSQGSKDTQYF. CDR3 in DNA: TGTGCCAGCAGCAGCCAGGGGTCCAAAGATACGCAGTATTTT. This chain joins TRBV13 and TRBJ2-3; D is possibly TRBD1 (6 bases). The CDR3 consists of 14 residues. Germline CDR1 is PRHDT and CDR2 is FYEKMQ (reference sequence). V lost 5 bases to trimming and J lost 5 bases, with 14 bases between them.

This chain joins TRBV28 and TRBJ2-7; 11 positions match TRBD2. Germline V gene lookup returns CDR1 MDHEN and CDR2 SYDVKM. Unmatched junction bases numbered 9, after V lost 5 bases and J lost 3 bases. The CDR3 consists of 16 residues. CDR3 sequence reads: CASSPRTSGSLYEQYF. The CDR3 DNA sequence: TGTGCCAGCAGTCCTCGGACTAGCGGGTCCCTCTACGAGCAGTACTTC. Variable domain in full (rest from reference TRBV28 and TRBJ2-7): DVKVTQSSRYLVKRTGEKVFLECVQDMDHENMFWYRQDPGLGLRLIYFSYDVKMKEKGDIPEGYSVSREKKERFSLILESASTNQTSMYLCASSPRTSGSLYEQYFGPGTRLTVT.

The chain recombines TRBV30 with TRBJ2-1, with D unresolved. Trimming shortened V by 3 bases and J by 6 bases, and 6 bases separated the two germline ends. This CDR3 comprises 11 residues. The germline gives CDR1 GTSNPN, CDR2 SVGIG (reference sequence). As DNA, the CDR3 is TGTGCCTGGAGACGGCTCAATGAGCAGTTCTTC. This sequence encodes CAWRRLNEQFF.

The rearrangement uses TRBV5-1 and TRBJ2-1, with D possibly matching TRBD1 (6 bases). The CDR3 is 16 residues long. V was trimmed by 0 bases and J by 1 base, leaving 11 bases between them. Germline CDR1 reads SGHRS; CDR2 reads YFSETQ. In nucleotides, the CDR3 is TGCGCCAGCAGCTTGGCCGTACAGGGATCCTACAATGAGCAGTTCTTC. As protein: CASSLAVQGSYNEQFF.

This sequence joins TRBV11-2 and TRBJ2-4; D is uncertain. V dropped 1 base and J dropped 0 bases, with 13 bases sitting between them. The length of the CDR3 is 17 residues. Germline V lookup: CDR1 SGHAT, CDR2 FQNNGV. Written as DNA, the CDR3 is TGTGCCAGCAGCTTAGGTGATAGAGCTTTAGCCAAAAACATTCAGTACTTC. Amino acid sequence: CASSLGDRALAKNIQYF.

This clone was recorded only once. The chain uses TRBV7-2 and TRBJ1-1; D not certain. This CDR3 has 13 amino acids. The V and J ends lost 4 bases and 6 bases respectively, with 12 bases between them. CDR1 is SGHTA and CDR2 is FQGNSA in the germline V gene. DNA for the CDR3: TGTGCCAGCAGCTCCCGAGGAACAGCTGAAGCTTTCTTT. The encoded protein is CASSSRGTAEAFF.

The V gene is TRBV19, the J gene TRBJ1-1; TRBD1 agrees at 7 bases. The CDR3 covers 16 residues. V shed 5 bases and J 0 bases; nucleotides not matched to a gene: 9. From germline, CDR1 is LNHDA and CDR2 SQIVND (reference sequence). CDR3 sequence (DNA): TGTGCCAGTAGTTCCTCAGGGGGGGCCCTGAACACTGAAGCTTTCTTT. It translates to CASSSSGGALNTEAFF.

This chain joins TRBV18 and TRBJ2-3; the D call may be TRBD1 or TRBD2 (5 bases each). From germline, CDR1 is KGHSH and CDR2 LQKENI. CDR3 length: 16 residues. Trimming shortened V by 0 bases and J by 3 bases, and 13 bases separated the two germline ends. The CDR3 sequence is CASSPPRSGATDTQYF. CDR3 nucleotide sequence: TGTGCCAGCTCACCACCACGTTCCGGGGCAACAGATACGCAGTATTTT. Combining the CDR3 with reference TRBV18 and TRBJ2-3 gives the whole variable domain NAGVMQNPRHLVRRRGQEARLRCSPMKGHSHVYWYRQLPEEGLKFMVYLQKENIIDESGMPKERFSAEFPKEGPSILRIQQVVRGDSAAYFCASSPPRSGATDTQYFGPGTRLTVL.

This rearrangement joins TRBV7-9 to TRBJ2-3, with 9 bases aligning to TRBD2. J lost 2 bases, V lost 5 bases, and 11 bases had no gene match. Per the germline V gene, CDR1 is SEHNR and CDR2 is FQNEAQ (reference sequence). The CDR3 contains 17 residues. CDR3 protein: CASSPRRLAGDTDTQYF. DNA of the CDR3: TGTGCCAGCAGCCCCCGAAGGTTAGCGGGGGACACAGATACGCAGTATTTT.

The chain combines TRBV14 with TRBJ2-5; 10 bases are a match to TRBD1. Germline CDR1 reads SGHDN; CDR2 reads FVKESK. V was pared by 4 bases and J by 2 bases, with 7 bases of the junction left unmatched. The CDR3 loop spans 16 amino acids. The CDR3 nucleotides are TGTGCCAGCAGCCCAACCGGACAGGGGGTTCAAGAGACCCAGTACTTC. It codes for CASSPTGQGVQETQYF.

The J gene is TRBJ1-2, the V gene TRBV19; D unresolved. Trimming removed 1 base from V and 4 bases from J, with 10 bases in between. Germline values: CDR1 LNHDA, CDR2 SQIVND (reference sequence). This CDR3 region has 14 residues. CDR3 region: CASSIASGSYGYTF. In DNA, the CDR3 is TGTGCCAGTAGTATAGCCAGCGGTAGCTATGGCTACACCTTC.

In its sample, this clone was seen once. The rearrangement links TRBV5-1 to TRBJ2-5; TRBD2 matches 8 bases. Germline V gene sequence: CDR1 SGHRS, CDR2 YFSETQ. Trimming removed 7 bases from V and 1 base from J; junction bases left unmatched: 6. The CDR3 is made up of 14 amino acids. This chain's CDR3 is CASRPAGGQETQYF. CDR3 coding DNA: TGCGCCAGCCGGCCGGCGGGGGGCCAAGAGACCCAGTACTTC.

The chain has TRBV11-2 and TRBJ2-7; maybe TRBD1 (5 bases). This CDR3 contains 13 residues. Trimming pared 0 bases from V and 5 bases from J, leaving 8 bases between. Per germline, CDR1 SGHAT and CDR2 FQNNGV. CDR3 in amino acids: CASSLDRVNEQYF. In DNA form, the CDR3 reads TGTGCCAGCAGCTTAGACAGGGTCAACGAGCAGTACTTC.